This T cell receptor (beta chain) was recorded in a study of blood T cells in healthy people across ages (dated by TCRdb to the mid-2010s). For the study in its entirety: Template switching captured roughly one uniquely barcoded TCR beta cDNA molecule per two T cells in model experiments. Age-related changes in TCR beta repertoire diversity were measured in the study by deep sequencing normalized with unique cDNA molecular identifiers. The donors were divided into four age groups: young (average approximately 16 years), middle-aged (almost 40), aged (approximately 59) and long-lived (about 90). The study analyzed two additional independent replicas of 1 million unique cDNA reads from the same blood draw for two donors, one aged 18 to 29 and one aged 80 or older. To avoid experimental bias, donors of different ages were distributed randomly across sequencing lanes. Overall results and qualifications from the work: Because profiling used bulk unsorted PBMCs, naive and antigen-experienced compartments could not be compared conclusively. Estimates of total diversity based on one million sequenced T cells were considered lower bounds and underestimates. The CMV infection status of donors was not known, potentially confounding age-related changes in expanded clonotypes. Compared with the aged group, the long-lived group had more naive CD4+ T cells, fewer expanded clones and increased TCR diversity, suggesting age selection. A strong correlation was found between observed TCR beta diversity and the percentage of naive T cells measured by flow cytometry. As age increased, observed TCR beta diversity per million T cells dropped in a roughly linear way, and a significant reduction was already evident by age 40.

Receptors were amplified or captured by 5' RACE. TCRdb shows the sequencer as Illumina HiSeq 2500. A second PCR of roughly 7 to 11 cycles was performed with a sample-barcoded 5' primer and a J-beta primer mix. A template-switch 5' adaptor carrying 12 random nucleotides introduced a unique molecular identifier onto each TCR beta cDNA molecule. At least 3 million CDR3-containing paired-end reads were obtained from each sample. First-strand cDNA synthesis was performed from all RNA using the Mint cDNA synthesis kit, with priming by a TRBC-specific oligonucleotide. After uracil-DNA glycosylase treatment, a first 18-cycle PCR used universal primers M1SS and BC2_uni_R on all cDNA. As for how the authors treated the data: For normalization, 1 million high-quality reads, each with a distinct molecular identifier, were randomly selected from each sample. Reads sharing molecular identifiers were discarded rather than binned into consensus sequences. MiTCR, run with a Q25 quality threshold and the strictest error-elimination algorithm, handled CDR3 identification, clonotype clustering and error correction. A nonparametric unseen species model using Euler transformation provided a lower-bound estimate of total TCR beta diversity. TCRdb's own reprocessing of the public reads used fastp at Q25 and MiXCR and kept productive beta chains. Records with the same CDR3 protein are collapsed into one entry carrying the most frequent genes and DNA. The V and J calls and clone size come from TCRdb's table, not from the authors' own analysis. In all, the sample holds hundreds of thousands of distinct CDR3 sequences, and 45% to 50% of those were seen once. Roughly an eighth of the sample goes to the ten largest clones.

Donors were 39 systemically healthy Caucasian individuals from Russia aged roughly 6 to 95 years. Each donor gave ten milliliters of peripheral blood, drawn into EDTA-treated Vacutainer tubes. PBMCs were isolated by Ficoll-Paque density-gradient centrifugation, with at least 6.5 million obtained per sample. Trizol reagent was used to extract total RNA from PBMCs, with at least 5.5 micrograms per sample. Naive CD45RAhigh/CD27high T cell percentages were measured by flow cytometry on a PBMC aliquot from every donor. Note on this clonotype: Its cognate antigen has yet to be identified. Per-base qualities were not stored, and no clone one base away is much larger.

The junction carries 12 bases between V and J, which are trimmed by 7 bases and 3 bases respectively. The CDR3, cysteine through phenylalanine, is 13 amino acids long. The DNA shown is the 39-base CDR3, in frame from base 1. The CDR1 and CDR2 encoded by the germline V gene are SQVTM and ANQGSEA. Material for sequencing was blood. This receptor was taken from a man aged 30 to 45 in good health. This chain is built from TRBV29-1 and TRBJ1-4, with the D gene not confidently named. The nucleotide sequence is given as TGCAGCGCGTACAGTGATGCTAATGAAAAACTGTTTTTT. Translated, it gives CSAYSDANEKLFF.